This TCR beta chain is from a study of shared clonotypes between healthy human individuals. On the study more broadly: Each donor's CD8 memory used one plate, CD8 naive two, each CD4 subset three. General observations from the study: Deeper or shallower sequencing was expected to change how clonotypes are shared among donors. The four-donor shared clonotypes exceeded non-shared clonotypes in generation probability, with non-shared ones scoring lower.

Sequenced by immunoSEQ multiplex PCR; TCRdb stores in-frame clones only, minus some. The sample has about 610,000 clones, about 97% seen once. The germline V gene has CDR1 SGHNT and CDR2 YYREEE (reference sequence). V gave up 3 bases and J gave up 5 bases, with 18 bases separating them. The CDR3 runs 15 residues. About this clone itself: Its target is not known.

The V call is TRBV5-4, the J call TRBJ2-7, with D perhaps matching TRBD1 or TRBD2 (5 bases each). The source material was naive CD4+ T cells sorted from blood. Stated subset: CD45RA+ positively selected. The source of this sequence is a woman aged 25 to 45 in good health. The CDR3 protein is CASSSAGTPLDEQYF. The CDR3 DNA sequence: TGTGCCAGCAGCTCAGCCGGGACCCCCTTAGACGAGCAGTACTTC.